These 12 T cell receptor beta chains share one sample of origin, sequenced in a study of CD8 T cells in Susac syndrome. Roughly 0.45 to 1 ug RNA was reverse transcribed with random hexamers. Each CDR3 protein gets one entry after TCRdb re-called the immunoSEQ multiplex PCR reads with MiXCR. The sample comprises under 95,000 distinct CDR3 sequences, 95% of which are singletons, and roughly 0.5% rests with the top ten. Sequenced input: CD8+ T cells from PBMCs. These receptor sequences come from a human donor with Susac syndrome.

This sequence joins TRBV6-5 and TRBJ2-5; the D gene is possibly TRBD2 (6 bases). This CDR3 region has 15 residues. CDR1 is MNHEY, CDR2 SVGAGI, per germline. Trimming removed 1 base from V and 2 bases from J, with 11 bases in between. As DNA, the CDR3 is TGTGCCAGCAGTTACTTCGATGGGGGGCAAGAGACCCAGTACTTC. It codes for CASSYFDGGQETQYF.

This clonotype was seen only once. The chain has TRBV4-1 and TRBJ2-3, with 13 bases matching TRBD2. From germline, CDR1 is MGHRA and CDR2 YSYEKL. This CDR3 has 18 amino acids. J was trimmed by 4 bases and V by 2 bases; bases with no gene match: 9. CDR3 residues: CASSQLGLAGMTADTQYF. Written as DNA, the CDR3 is TGCGCCAGCAGCCAACTGGGACTAGCGGGGATGACGGCAGATACGCAGTATTTT.

The chain joins TRBV20-1 to TRBJ2-1; no reliable D call. This CDR3 comprises 15 residues. CDR1 is DFQATT, CDR2 SNEGSKA, per germline (reference sequence). Between the trimmed V and J ends, which lost 3 bases and 6 bases, there was a span of 18 bases. CDR3 bases: TGCAGTGCTAGGGTACCGGGCCACTCCGGCAATGAGCAGTTCTTC. Translated: CSARVPGHSGNEQFF.

This clonotype was counted once. J is TRBJ1-2 and V is TRBV27; D not certain. CDR1 MNHEY and CDR2 SMNVEV come from the germline V gene (reference sequence). The ends were cut back, 1 base at V and 0 bases at J, with 6 bases in the middle. The CDR3 contains 14 residues. CDR3 bases: TGTGCCAGCAGTTTATTGCCTGCTAACTATGGCTACACCTTC. Translation gives CASSLLPANYGYTF.

J is TRBJ2-7 and V is TRBV4-1, with a weak D call TRBD2 (6 bases). The length of the CDR3 is 14 residues. Germline lookup yields CDR1 MGHRA and CDR2 YSYEKL. The ends were cut back, 1 base at V and 7 bases at J, with 14 bases in the middle. The CDR3 here is CASSQVEGVLEQYF. The CDR3 region has the DNA TGCGCCAGCAGCCAAGTGGAGGGAGTACTAGAGCAGTACTTC.

The chain recombines TRBV13 with TRBJ2-3, with D uncertain. Trimming took 5 bases from V and 3 from J, leaving 15 bases between them. In germline, CDR1 is PRHDT, CDR2 FYEKMQ (reference sequence). This CDR3 has 15 residues. CDR3 protein: CASSPSEDGTDTQYF. As DNA, the CDR3 is TGTGCCAGCAGCCCATCCGAGGACGGGACAGATACGCAGTATTTT.

This chain joins TRBV7-9 and TRBJ2-1; 12 bases agree with TRBD2. The CDR3 runs to 14 residues. Germline-derived CDR1 and CDR2 are SEHNR and FQNEAQ (reference sequence). J lost 6 bases, V lost 5 bases, and 2 bases had no gene match. CDR3 sequence: CASSGLAGPNEQFF. CDR3 coding DNA: TGTGCCAGCAGCGGACTAGCGGGGCCCAATGAGCAGTTCTTC. The full variable domain, its missing parts supplied by reference TRBV7-9 and TRBJ2-1, is DTGVSQNPRHKITKRGQNVTFRCDPISEHNRLYWYRQTLGQGPEFLTYFQNEAQLEKSRLLSDRFSAERPKGSFSTLEIQRTEQGDSAMYLCASSGLAGPNEQFFGPGTRLTVL.

The chain uses TRBV12-5 and TRBJ2-1; TRBD2 matches at 11 bases. The CDR3 has 18 amino acids. Germline values: CDR1 LGHNT, CDR2 FRNRAP. With 2 bases clipped from V and 0 bases from J, the junction kept 6 bases outside the gene matches. The CDR3 loop is CASGLLAGGGSSYNEQFF. The CDR3 bases are TGTGCTAGTGGTTTGTTAGCGGGAGGGGGGAGCTCCTACAATGAGCAGTTCTTC. The entire variable domain, with the rest obtained from reference TRBV12-5 and TRBJ2-1, is as follows: DARVTQTPRHKVTEMGQEVTMRCQPILGHNTVFWYRQTMMQGLELLAYFRNRAPLDDSGMPKDRFSAEMPDATLATLKIQPSEPRDSAVYFCASGLLAGGGSSYNEQFFGPGTRLTVL.

This clonotype came up once. The chain is built from TRBV11-3 and TRBJ2-4; D is uncertain. Per germline, CDR1 SGHNT and CDR2 YENEEA. V lost 1 base, J lost 4 bases, and 14 bases lay in between. This CDR3 comprises 16 residues. CDR3 nucleotides: TGTGCCAGCAGCTTAGCAAGAACCGGACGGAAAAACATTCAGTACTTC. Amino acid sequence: CASSLARTGRKNIQYF.

In the case of this clonotype: A junction boundary mismatches the germline segment, possibly from a read error. This chain joins TRBV7-7 and TRBJ2-7; D is perhaps TRBD1 or TRBD2 (5 bases each). CDR1 and CDR2 from the germline V gene are SSHAT and FNYEAQ (reference sequence). There are 14 residues in the CDR3. The CDR3 reads CASSPGTGTYEQYF. The CDR3 region has the DNA TGTGCTAGCAGCCCTGGGACGGGAACCTACGAGCAGTACTTC. Full variable domain (outside the CDR3, taken from reference TRBV7-7 and TRBJ2-7): GAGVSQSPRYKVTKRGQDVTLRCDPISSHATLYWYQQALGQGPEFLTYFNYEAQPDKSGLPSDRFSAERPEGSISTLTIQRTEQRDSAMYRCASSPGTGTYEQYFGPGTRLTVT.

This clonotype was recorded only once. The genes are TRBV30 and TRBJ2-5; D gene uncertain. The V end lost 4 bases, the J end lost 1 base, and 16 bases lay between the germline ends. The CDR3 is 15 amino acids. Germline V CDR1 and CDR2: GTSNPN, SVGIG (reference sequence). For the CDR3, the DNA is TGTGCCTGGACGGCAGGAGAGGACGGCCAAGAGACCCAGTACTTC. Translation: CAWTAGEDGQETQYF. The whole variable domain, filled in from reference TRBV30 and TRBJ2-5, reads SQTIHQWPATLVQPVGSPLSLECTVEGTSNPNLYWYRQAAGRGLQLLFYSVGIGQISSEVPQNLSASRPQDRQFILSSKKLLLSDSGFYLCAWTAGEDGQETQYFGPGTRLLVL.

The rearrangement uses TRBV20-1 and TRBJ2-2, with 9 bases that match TRBD2. Germline V gene lookup returns CDR1 DFQATT and CDR2 SNEGSKA (reference sequence). V shed 0 bases, J shed 0 bases, and the junction held 2 bases outside the gene matches. CDR3 size: 16 residues. CDR3 sequence: CSARDLAGSNTGELFF. The CDR3 DNA follows: TGCAGTGCTAGAGATCTAGCGGGGTCGAACACCGGGGAGCTGTTTTTT.